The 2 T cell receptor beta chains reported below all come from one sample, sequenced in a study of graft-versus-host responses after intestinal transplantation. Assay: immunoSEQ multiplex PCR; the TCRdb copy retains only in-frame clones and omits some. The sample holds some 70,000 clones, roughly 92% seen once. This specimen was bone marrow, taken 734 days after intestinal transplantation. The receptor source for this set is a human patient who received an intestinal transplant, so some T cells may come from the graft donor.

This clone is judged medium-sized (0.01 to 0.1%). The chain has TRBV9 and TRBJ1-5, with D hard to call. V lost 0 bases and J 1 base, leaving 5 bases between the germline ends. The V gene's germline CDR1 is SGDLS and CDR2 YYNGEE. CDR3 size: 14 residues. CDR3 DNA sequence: TGTGCCAGCAGCGTAGGCACGAGCAATCAGCCCCAGCATTTT. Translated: CASSVGTSNQPQHF.

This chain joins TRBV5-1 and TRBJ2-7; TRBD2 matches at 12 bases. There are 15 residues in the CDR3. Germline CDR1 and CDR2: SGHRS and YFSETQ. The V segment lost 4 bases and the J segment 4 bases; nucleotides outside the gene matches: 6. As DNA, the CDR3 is TGCGCCAGCAGCCCGACTAGCGGGGGCGGGTACGAGCAGTACTTC. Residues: CASSPTSGGGYEQYF.